What follows are 3 T cell receptor beta chains derived from one specimen sequenced in a study of human T cells and chemical hapten exposure. TCRdb independently ran MiXCR on the RACE reads; one entry per CDR3 protein. The sample lists about 360,000 distinct CDR3 sequences, 4.8% occurring once. Stated time point: patch test 1, 2 weeks after DPC sensitization. Regarding treatment: therapeutic diphenylcyclopropenone sensitization with weekly scalp DPC. Sequenced here: whole blood, sampled in connection with sensitization to the hapten diphenylcyclopropenone (DPC). These receptor sequences come from a woman aged 50 to 60 with alopecia areata. Some clones in this sample may be carry-over from other donors' samples.

This clonotype has ten or more counts. V gene TRBV28 combines with J gene TRBJ2-7; TRBD1 matches at 8 bases. The CDR3 length is 10 residues. The germline V gene encodes CDR1 MDHEN and CDR2 SYDVKM. The CDR3 region is CGTGSYEQYF. The CDR3 coding sequence is TGTGGGACAGGGTCCTACGAGCAGTACTTC.

This clonotype showed up many times. The chain couples TRBV6-5 to TRBJ1-3, with D unresolved. The V gene lost 6 bases and the J gene lost 4 bases, with 10 bases spanning the gap. The CDR3 totals 13 residues. Germline lookup yields CDR1 MNHEY and CDR2 SVGAGI. CDR3 coding DNA: TGTGCCAGCAGGGGGATAGTCGGAAACACCATATATTTT. Protein: CASRGIVGNTIYF.

In this sample, this clonotype turned up many times. This chain uses TRBV20-1 with TRBJ2-5; D is possibly TRBD1 or TRBD2 (5 bases each). V was shortened by 5 bases and J by 4 bases, with 20 bases between the two germline ends. Germline V gene data show CDR1 as DFQATT and CDR2 as SNEGSKA (reference sequence). CDR3 length: 15 residues. In DNA, the CDR3 is TGCAGTGCTCCGCCTCGGGGCCTCCCCCCAGAGACCCAGTACTTC. This gives the protein CSAPPRGLPPETQYF.